Here is one T cell receptor beta chain with its context. This sample was included in a study of blood T cell repertoires in COVID-19. The method was immunoSEQ multiplex PCR; TCRdb's version includes in-frame clones alone and lacks a portion of them. Of 250,000 or so clones in the sample, 75% to 90% were seen once. The CDR3 has 14 residues. Trimming cost V 4 bases and J 4 bases; bases outside gene matches: 5. The germline V gene has CDR1 MNHEY and CDR2 SVGAGI. V and J are TRBV6-5 and TRBJ2-3; 7 bases map to TRBD1. This clonotype originated in a man aged 25-45 years with active or convalescent COVID-19. What was sequenced was peripheral blood. For the CDR3, the DNA is TGTGCCAGCAGTTTCGACAGGGTGTCAGATACGCAGTATTTT. It specifies CASSFDRVSDTQYF.